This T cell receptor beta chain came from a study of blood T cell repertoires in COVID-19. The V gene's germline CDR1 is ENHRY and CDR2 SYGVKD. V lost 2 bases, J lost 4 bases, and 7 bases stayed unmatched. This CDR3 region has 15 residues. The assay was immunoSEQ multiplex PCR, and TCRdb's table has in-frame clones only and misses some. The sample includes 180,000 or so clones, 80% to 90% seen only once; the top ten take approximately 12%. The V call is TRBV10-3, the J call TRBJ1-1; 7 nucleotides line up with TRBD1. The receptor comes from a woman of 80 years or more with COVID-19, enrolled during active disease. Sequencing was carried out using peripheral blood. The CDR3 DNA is TGTGCCATCAGTGAGGGTGGGGCAGGGGGCACTGAAGCTTTCTTT. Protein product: CAISEGGAGGTEAFF.